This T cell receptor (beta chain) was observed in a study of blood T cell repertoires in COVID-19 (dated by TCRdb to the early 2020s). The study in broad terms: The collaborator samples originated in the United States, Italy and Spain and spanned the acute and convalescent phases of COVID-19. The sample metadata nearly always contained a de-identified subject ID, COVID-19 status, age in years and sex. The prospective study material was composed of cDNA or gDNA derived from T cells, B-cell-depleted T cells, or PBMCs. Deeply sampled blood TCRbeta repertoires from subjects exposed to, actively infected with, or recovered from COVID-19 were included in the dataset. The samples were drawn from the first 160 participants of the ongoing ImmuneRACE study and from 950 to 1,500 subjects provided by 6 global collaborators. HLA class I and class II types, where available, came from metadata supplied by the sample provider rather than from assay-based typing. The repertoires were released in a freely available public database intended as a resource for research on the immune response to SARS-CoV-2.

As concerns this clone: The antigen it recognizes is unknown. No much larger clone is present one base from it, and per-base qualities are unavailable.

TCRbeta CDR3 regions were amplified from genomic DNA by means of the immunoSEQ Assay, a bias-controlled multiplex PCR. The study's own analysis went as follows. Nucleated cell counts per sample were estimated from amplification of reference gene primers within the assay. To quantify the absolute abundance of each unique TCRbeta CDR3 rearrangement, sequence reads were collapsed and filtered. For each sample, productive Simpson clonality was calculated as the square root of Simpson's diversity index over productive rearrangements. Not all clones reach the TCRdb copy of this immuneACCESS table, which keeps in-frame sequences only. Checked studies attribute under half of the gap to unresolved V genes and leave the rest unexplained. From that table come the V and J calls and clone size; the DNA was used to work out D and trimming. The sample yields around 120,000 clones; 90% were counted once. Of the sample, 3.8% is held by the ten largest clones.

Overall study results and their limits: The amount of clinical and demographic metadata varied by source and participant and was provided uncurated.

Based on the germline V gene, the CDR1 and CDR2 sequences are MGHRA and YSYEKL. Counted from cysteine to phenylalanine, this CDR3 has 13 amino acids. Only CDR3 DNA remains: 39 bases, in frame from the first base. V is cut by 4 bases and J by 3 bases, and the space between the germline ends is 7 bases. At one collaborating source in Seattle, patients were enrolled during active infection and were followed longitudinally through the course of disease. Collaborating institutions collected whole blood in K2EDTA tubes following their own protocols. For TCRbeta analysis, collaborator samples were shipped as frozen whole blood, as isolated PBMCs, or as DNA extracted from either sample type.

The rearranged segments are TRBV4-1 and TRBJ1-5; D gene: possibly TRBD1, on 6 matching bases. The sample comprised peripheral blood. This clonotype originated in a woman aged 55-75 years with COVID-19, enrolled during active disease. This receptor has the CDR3 CASSRTVNQPQHF. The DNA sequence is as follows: TGCGCCAGCAGCCGGACAGTCAATCAGCCCCAGCATTTT.